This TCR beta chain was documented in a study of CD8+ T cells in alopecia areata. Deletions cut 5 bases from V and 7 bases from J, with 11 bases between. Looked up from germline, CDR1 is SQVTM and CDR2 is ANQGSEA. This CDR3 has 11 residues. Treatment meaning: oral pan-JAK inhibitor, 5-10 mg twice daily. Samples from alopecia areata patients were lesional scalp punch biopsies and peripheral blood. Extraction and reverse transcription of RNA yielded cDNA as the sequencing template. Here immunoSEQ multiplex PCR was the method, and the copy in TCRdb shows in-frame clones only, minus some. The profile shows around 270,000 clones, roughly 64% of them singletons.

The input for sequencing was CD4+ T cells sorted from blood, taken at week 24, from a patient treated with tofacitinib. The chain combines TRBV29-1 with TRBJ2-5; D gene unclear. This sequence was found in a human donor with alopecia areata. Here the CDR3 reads CSVTGKGTQYF. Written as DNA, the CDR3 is TGCAGCGTTACCGGCAAAGGGACCCAGTACTTC.